Reported below is one T cell receptor beta chain. No antigen is known for it. The data were taken from a study of beta chain features in type 1 diabetes. Study-wide points: All four CD4+ subsets of Type 1 diabetes patients contained TCRB CDR3s that were moderately but significantly shorter.

The isolated RNA, all of it, was reverse transcribed, so expressed TCRB transcripts were what got sequenced. Using immunoSEQ multiplex PCR, the repertoire was profiled, and TCRdb retains in-frame clones only, with some absent. The repertoire includes under 300,000 clones, 11% of them detected once, and approximately 0.017% sits in the top ten. V was clipped by 5 bases and J by 1 base, with 11 bases between them. CDR1 and CDR2 from the germline V gene are SGHNT and YYREEE (reference sequence). The CDR3 runs 14 residues. The genes are TRBV5-4 and TRBJ2-3, with D unclear. The sequenced material came from naive CD4+ T cells from blood. The TCR originated in a man aged 25 to 45 with type 1 diabetes. The CDR3 DNA follows: TGTGCCAGCAGAACCCGAGAGGGCACAGATACGCAGTATTTT. It yields the protein CASRTREGTDTQYF.